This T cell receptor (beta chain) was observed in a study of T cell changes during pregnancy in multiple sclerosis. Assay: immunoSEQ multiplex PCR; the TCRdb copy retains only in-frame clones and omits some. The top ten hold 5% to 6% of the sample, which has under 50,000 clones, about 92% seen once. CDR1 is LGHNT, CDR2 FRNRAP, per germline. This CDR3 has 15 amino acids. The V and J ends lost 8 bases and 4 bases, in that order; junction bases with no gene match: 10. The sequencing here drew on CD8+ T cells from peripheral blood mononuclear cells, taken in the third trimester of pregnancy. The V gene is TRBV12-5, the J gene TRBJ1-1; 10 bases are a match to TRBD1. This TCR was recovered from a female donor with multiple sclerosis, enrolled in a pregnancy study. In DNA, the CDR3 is TGTGCTAGTAGGGACAGGGGAAACGAACGCACTGAAGCTTTCTTT. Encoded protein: CASRDRGNERTEAFF.